The source of this T cell receptor beta chain is a study of blood T cells in healthy people across ages. Per-sample yields of isolated PBMCs were at least 6 million. The study's findings and limits: Estimated diversity that came from one million T cells was considered an underestimate.

Through a sample-barcoded 5' primer and a J-beta primer mix, a second PCR was run for 7 to 11 cycles. Template switching added a 12-random-nucleotide identifier to every cDNA molecule. TCRdb processed the 5' RACE reads anew with MiXCR; each CDR3 protein has one entry. The data show 890,000 or so distinct CDR3 sequences, with less than 80% seen just once and about 30% held by the top ten. This clonotype was seen a single time. The antigen is undetermined. The sequenced sample was blood. The receptor's source is a man aged 25 to 40 in good health.

The CDR3 DNA follows: TGTGCCAGCAGCCTAAACCCTGCAGGGTCACCCCTCCACTTT. This gives the protein CASSLNPAGSPLHF. The genes are TRBV7-2 and TRBJ1-6; perhaps TRBD1 as D (5 bases). This CDR3 is built from 14 residues. In germline, CDR1 is SGHTA, CDR2 FQGNSA. V was cut by 5 bases and J by 10 bases, with 15 bases left in between.